The present entry profiles one T cell receptor beta chain with its context. These data originate in a study of T cells expressing NK-cell markers. About the study: TCR beta repertoires came from sorted CD3+CD56+NKG2C+, CD3+CD56+NKG2C- and CD3+CD56-NKG2C+ T cells. Seven of the eight sequenced donors were HCMV-seropositive; one was seronegative.

The CDR3 covers 13 residues. Germline CDR1 is SGHTA and CDR2 is FQGNSA. TCRdb reprocessed the 5' RACE reads and stores each CDR3 protein as one record, lacking DNA. The sample data list about 170,000 distinct CDR3 sequences. The sequenced sample consisted of blood T cells: a sorted CD56 or NKG2C T cell subset, CD4+ or CD8+ T cells, or bulk PBMC T cells (not recorded which). This clonotype was obtained from a man aged 18-75 years in good health. The V and J genes are TRBV7-2 and TRBJ2-1; TCRdb calls TRBD2, which cannot be checked without DNA. CDR3 region: CALLAASGNEQFF.